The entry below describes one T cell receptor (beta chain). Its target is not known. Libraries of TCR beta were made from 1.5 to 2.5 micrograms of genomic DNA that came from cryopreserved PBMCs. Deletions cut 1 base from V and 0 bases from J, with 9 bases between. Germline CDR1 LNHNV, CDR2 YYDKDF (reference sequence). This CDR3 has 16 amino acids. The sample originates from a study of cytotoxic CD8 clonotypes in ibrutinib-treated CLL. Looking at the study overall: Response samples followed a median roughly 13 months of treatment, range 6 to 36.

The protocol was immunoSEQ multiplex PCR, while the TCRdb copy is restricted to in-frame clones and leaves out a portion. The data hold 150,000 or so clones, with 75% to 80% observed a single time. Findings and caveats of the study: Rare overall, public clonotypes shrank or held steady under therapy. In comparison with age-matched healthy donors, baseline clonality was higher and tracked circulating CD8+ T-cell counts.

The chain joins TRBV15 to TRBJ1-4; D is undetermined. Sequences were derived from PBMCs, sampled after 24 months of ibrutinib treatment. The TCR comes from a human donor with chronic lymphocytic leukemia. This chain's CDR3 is CATSRGLAATNEKLFF. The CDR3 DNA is TGTGCCACCAGCAGAGGGTTGGCAGCAACTAATGAAAAACTGTTTTTT.